The 29 T cell receptor beta chains given below trace back to one sample, sequenced in a study of T cell changes during pregnancy in multiple sclerosis. Sequencing was performed with immunoSEQ multiplex PCR; in TCRdb, only in-frame clones are kept and a portion is missing. The sample has 35,000 or so clones, approximately 90% seen once; the top ten hold 0.6% to 1%. This specimen consisted of CD4+ T cells from peripheral blood mononuclear cells, obtained after pregnancy. All receptors come from a female donor in good health, enrolled as a control in a pregnancy study.

This clone was seen once. CDR3 nucleotide sequence: TGTGCCAGTAGAGCCCCAGGGGGCGCCTTCACTGAAGCTTTCTTT. This translates into CASRAPGGAFTEAFF. This chain links TRBV19 with TRBJ1-1; 8 positions match TRBD1. The germline V gene encodes CDR1 LNHDA and CDR2 SQIVND (reference sequence). The CDR3 covers 15 residues. Trimming removed 6 bases from V and 4 bases from J; junction bases left unmatched: 10.

The rearrangement joins TRBV11-2 to TRBJ2-7; 7 nucleotides align to TRBD2. CDR1 is SGHAT, CDR2 FQNNGV, per germline. This CDR3 spans 15 amino acids. V shed 0 bases and J 2 bases; nucleotides not matched to a gene: 4. DNA for the CDR3: TGTGCCAGCAGCTTAGACGGGGAGGGTCCCTACGAGCAGTACTTC. Amino acid sequence: CASSLDGEGPYEQYF.

The V call is TRBV5-6, the J call TRBJ2-2; 11 bases agree with TRBD2. CDR3 length equals 17 residues. J gave up 2 bases and V 4 bases, and 7 bases lay outside the gene matches. Germline V gives CDR1 SGHDT, CDR2 YYEEEE. CDR3 loop: CASSRGLAEINTGELFF. In nucleotides, the CDR3 is TGTGCCAGCAGCCGGGGACTAGCGGAAATAAACACCGGGGAGCTGTTTTTT.

J is TRBJ2-3 and V is TRBV18, with 10 positions matching TRBD2. CDR3 length: 15 residues. CDR1 and CDR2 (germline): KGHSH, LQKENI. The J segment lost 0 bases and the V segment lost 3 bases, leaving 0 bases of the junction unmatched. Here the CDR3 DNA reads TGTGCCAGCTCACCGACTAGCGGGAGCACAGATACGCAGTATTTT. Translated: CASSPTSGSTDTQYF.

The V and J genes are TRBV7-9 and TRBJ2-5, with 7 bases matching TRBD1. Germline CDR1 reads SEHNR; CDR2 reads FQNEAQ (reference sequence). The CDR3 sequence is 13 residues long. V gave up 11 bases and J gave up 1 base; unmatched junction bases: 7. CDR3 region: CAGDRAIQETQYF. CDR3 in DNA: TGTGCCGGAGACAGGGCCATCCAAGAGACCCAGTACTTC.

The V call is TRBV7-8, the J call TRBJ1-1, with a tentative D call TRBD1 (5 bases). Trimming pared 5 bases from V and 4 bases from J, leaving 17 bases between. The germline V gene encodes CDR1 SGHVS and CDR2 FQNEAQ. The CDR3 extends over 15 amino acids. The CDR3 coding sequence is TGTGCCAGCAGCCCTAGTCGACAGCGGGGCACTGAAGCTTTCTTT. Protein product: CASSPSRQRGTEAFF.

The genes are TRBV7-3 and TRBJ2-2; a weak D match, TRBD1 (5 bases). From germline, CDR1 is SGHTA and CDR2 FQGTGA. This CDR3 is built from 12 residues. Trimming cost V 5 bases and J 7 bases, with 8 bases left between them. This chain's CDR3 is CASSPQGGELFF. CDR3 nucleotide sequence: TGTGCCAGCAGCCCCCAGGGCGGGGAGCTGTTTTTT.

The V call is TRBV5-1, the J call TRBJ2-3; TRBD2 matches 8 bases. Germline V gene sequence: CDR1 SGHRS, CDR2 YFSETQ. V shed 2 bases and J 4 bases; nucleotides not matched to a gene: 6. There are 15 residues in the CDR3. CDR3: CASSLAGVGADTQYF. CDR3 coding DNA: TGCGCCAGCAGCTTAGCGGGAGTAGGCGCAGATACGCAGTATTTT.

There are a few counts of this clone. The chain has TRBV5-6 and TRBJ1-1, with a weak D call TRBD1 (6 bases). Trimming took 5 bases from V and 6 from J, leaving 14 bases between them. Germline loops: CDR1 SGHDT, CDR2 YYEEEE. The CDR3 loop spans 13 amino acids. The CDR3 DNA reads as TGTGCCAGCAGTCCAACAGGGTTCGCTGAAGCTTTCTTT. This codes for CASSPTGFAEAFF.

This chain links TRBV6-1 with TRBJ2-1, with TRBD1 as a possible D gene (6 bases). CDR1 MNHNS and CDR2 SASEGT come from the germline V gene. The CDR3 spans 15 residues. Deletions cut 1 base from V and 4 bases from J, with 11 bases between. The CDR3 coding sequence is TGTGCCAGCAGTGAAGTCCGAGGGGGTTACAATGAGCAGTTCTTC. The encoded protein is CASSEVRGGYNEQFF.

The chain joins TRBV18 to TRBJ2-6, with 10 positions matching TRBD2. Germline V CDR1 and CDR2: KGHSH, LQKENI. J was trimmed by 0 bases and V by 1 base; bases with no gene match: 0. The CDR3 is 17 residues long. The CDR3 reads CASSPLAGGSGANVLTF. DNA of the CDR3: TGTGCCAGCTCACCACTAGCGGGGGGCTCTGGGGCCAACGTCCTGACTTTC.

Here the CDR3 reads CASSPQQLLEQYF. The DNA for the CDR3 is TGTGCCAGCTCACCCCAACAGCTTCTCGAGCAGTACTTC. The V call is TRBV18, the J call TRBJ2-7; no clear D gene. The CDR3 is 13 residues long. Per germline, CDR1 KGHSH and CDR2 LQKENI. V shed 3 bases and J shed 6 bases, with 12 bases lying between them. The variable domain in full, completed from reference TRBV18 and TRBJ2-7, reads NAGVMQNPRHLVRRRGQEARLRCSPMKGHSHVYWYRQLPEEGLKFMVYLQKENIIDESGMPKERFSAEFPKEGPSILRIQQVVRGDSAAYFCASSPQQLLEQYFGPGTRLTVT.

This clone was observed once. This rearrangement joins TRBV18 to TRBJ1-6; 11 positions agree with TRBD1. From germline, CDR1 is KGHSH and CDR2 LQKENI. V lost 3 bases and J lost 9; bases outside the gene matches: 1. The CDR3 length is 14 residues. The CDR3 sequence is CASSPGTGGSPLHF. In DNA, the CDR3 is TGTGCCAGCTCACCGGGGACAGGGGGTTCACCCCTCCACTTT.

The chain combines TRBV4-3 with TRBJ1-4; D is perhaps TRBD1 (6 bases). The CDR3 is 15 residues long. The germline V gene encodes CDR1 LGHNA and CDR2 YSLEER. The V and J ends lost 0 bases and 8 bases respectively, with 13 bases between them. Written as DNA, the CDR3 is TGCGCCAGCAGCCAAGAAGGAGGGGGGGGAGAAAAACTGTTTTTT. Encoded protein: CASSQEGGGGEKLFF.

The chain is built from TRBV7-6 and TRBJ1-6; 7 nucleotides line up with TRBD1. This CDR3 region has 13 residues. V lost 5 bases, J lost 9 bases, and 4 bases stayed unmatched. The V gene's germline CDR1 is SGHVS and CDR2 FNYEAQ. The CDR3 reads CASSPGQASPLHF. The CDR3 nucleotides are TGTGCCAGCAGCCCTGGACAGGCTTCACCCCTCCACTTT.

The chain links TRBV4-1 to TRBJ2-2, with TRBD1 matching 9 bases. The germline CDR1 and CDR2 sequences are MGHRA and YSYEKL. CDR3 length: 13 amino acids. The V segment lost 8 bases and the J segment 7 bases; nucleotides outside the gene matches: 5. CDR3 sequence: CASEQGAGGELFF. The CDR3 DNA reads TGCGCCAGCGAACAGGGGGCCGGCGGGGAGCTGTTTTTT.

The sample holds a few counts of this clone. V is TRBV10-1 and J is TRBJ2-7; a possible D gene is TRBD1 (5 bases). The CDR3 is 15 amino acids. Germline V gene lookup returns CDR1 WNHNN and CDR2 SYGVQD (reference sequence). Between the trimmed V and J ends, which lost 3 bases and 0 bases, there was a span of 12 bases. The CDR3 here is CASSDRGVDSYEQYF. DNA for the CDR3: TGCGCCAGCAGTGATAGGGGCGTCGACTCCTACGAGCAGTACTTC.

The rearrangement uses TRBV19 and TRBJ1-1; TRBD1 matches 8 bases. Trimming at V came to 2 bases and at J to 1 base, leaving 0 bases not matched to a gene. CDR1 is LNHDA and CDR2 is SQIVND in the germline V gene (reference sequence). The length of the CDR3 is 14 residues. This chain's CDR3 is CASSIQGANTEAFF. DNA of the CDR3: TGTGCCAGTAGTATACAGGGGGCGAACACTGAAGCTTTCTTT.

V gene TRBV18 combines with J gene TRBJ1-2, with D tentatively TRBD1 (5 bases). CDR1 is KGHSH and CDR2 is LQKENI in the germline V gene. The CDR3 has 13 amino acids. V lost 3 bases to trimming and J lost 1 base, with 6 bases between them. Here the CDR3 DNA reads TGTGCCAGCTCACCCGACAGTAACTATGGCTACACCTTC. Its translation: CASSPDSNYGYTF.

This chain uses TRBV6-4 with TRBJ2-3; 8 bases line up with TRBD1. The ends lost 6 bases at V and 3 bases at J; junction bases unmatched: 5. The length of the CDR3 is 14 residues. Germline V lookup: CDR1 MRHNA, CDR2 SNTAGT. The CDR3 DNA reads TGTGCCAGCAGCTCAGGGGGCAAAACAGATACGCAGTATTTT. This encodes CASSSGGKTDTQYF.

This clone has more than one count but fewer than ten. The rearrangement links TRBV29-1 to TRBJ1-2; D perhaps matches TRBD1 (6 bases). CDR3 length: 13 amino acids. In germline, CDR1 is SQVTM, CDR2 ANQGSEA. Trimming took 7 bases from V and 6 from J, leaving 18 bases between them. The CDR3 DNA follows: TGCAGCGCAGACCGACAGGCTGGGAATGGCTACACCTTC. Protein product: CSADRQAGNGYTF.

A single count supports this clone. The rearrangement links TRBV5-1 to TRBJ2-1; 8 nucleotides align to TRBD2. The V gene end was trimmed by 0 bases and the J gene end by 8 bases; junction bases not matched to a gene: 1. In germline, CDR1 is SGHRS, CDR2 YFSETQ. This CDR3 region has 13 residues. The CDR3 here is CASSLGREDEQFF. The CDR3 coding sequence is TGCGCCAGCAGCTTGGGGCGGGAGGATGAGCAGTTCTTC.

This chain links TRBV5-1 with TRBJ2-7; 7 positions match TRBD2. J gave up 0 bases and V 7 bases, and 13 bases lay outside the gene matches. This CDR3 contains 16 residues. Germline lookup yields CDR1 SGHRS and CDR2 YFSETQ. CDR3 nucleotide sequence: TGCGCCAGCTCAAGGGCCCTGGCGGGGGTCTCCTACGAGCAGTACTTC. As protein: CASSRALAGVSYEQYF. Variable domain in full (rest from reference TRBV5-1 and TRBJ2-7): KAGVTQTPRYLIKTRGQQVTLSCSPISGHRSVSWYQQTPGQGLQFLFEYFSETQRNKGNFPGRFSGRQFSNSRSEMNVSTLELGDSALYLCASSRALAGVSYEQYFGPGTRLTVT.

The chain joins TRBV7-8 to TRBJ2-7; 8 nucleotides agree with TRBD1. The CDR3 has 16 residues. After removal of 1 base from V and 1 base from J, the junction contained 6 bases not matched to a gene. Germline V lookup: CDR1 SGHVS, CDR2 FQNEAQ. CDR3 DNA sequence: TGTGCCAGCAGCTTAGGAGGGGACAGGCCTTCCTACGAGCAGTACTTC. Its protein is CASSLGGDRPSYEQYF.

The chain carries TRBV6-1 and TRBJ1-2; D might be TRBD1 (5 bases). The CDR3 runs to 17 residues. The germline V and J ends were trimmed by 3 bases and 9 bases, with 26 bases remaining between them. Germline CDR1 reads MNHNS; CDR2 reads SASEGT. The CDR3 region is CASSDCGTKLAVCSYTF. The DNA for the CDR3 is TGTGCCAGCAGTGATTGTGGGACTAAACTGGCGGTATGCAGCTACACCTTC.

The V and J genes are TRBV7-2 and TRBJ1-1; 9 bases fit TRBD1. The CDR3 runs to 15 residues. CDR1 is SGHTA, CDR2 FQGNSA, per germline. Trimming removed 7 bases from V and 6 bases from J; junction bases left unmatched: 12. The CDR3 region has the DNA TGTGCCAGCAACTACCGGGACAGGGCGGTGGCTGAAGCTTTCTTT. The encoded protein is CASNYRDRAVAEAFF.

The chain is built from TRBV5-6 and TRBJ2-7, with no clear D. V was trimmed by 0 bases and J by 0 bases, leaving 4 bases between them. The CDR3 sequence is 13 residues long. Per the germline V gene, CDR1 is SGHDT and CDR2 is YYEEEE. In nucleotides, the CDR3 is TGTGCCAGCAGCTTGGCCAGCTCCTACGAGCAGTACTTC. As protein: CASSLASSYEQYF.

This clone was picked up one time. The chain has TRBV5-1 and TRBJ1-1; D not resolved. Germline CDR1 is SGHRS and CDR2 is YFSETQ. Trimming took 4 bases from V and 2 from J, leaving 9 bases between them. This CDR3 is 13 amino acids long. The DNA of the CDR3 is TGCGCCAGCAGCGCGGGGATCAACACTGAAGCTTTCTTT. Translating gives CASSAGINTEAFF.

The rearrangement uses TRBV6-1 and TRBJ2-1, with 8 bases identical to TRBD2. This CDR3 has 15 residues. The J segment lost 5 bases and the V segment lost 4 bases, leaving 7 bases of the junction unmatched. The germline V gene encodes CDR1 MNHNS and CDR2 SASEGT. The CDR3 spells CASSVNGGADNEQFF. Written as DNA, the CDR3 is TGTGCCAGCAGTGTAAACGGGGGGGCAGACAATGAGCAGTTCTTC.